This T cell receptor (beta chain) was sequenced for a study of T cell responses to AZD1222 COVID-19 vaccine. There are 15 residues in the CDR3. Germline CDR1 reads ENHRY; CDR2 reads SYGVKD. Germline trimming cut 4 bases from V and 3 bases from J; bases unmatched to any gene: 8. The table came from immunoSEQ multiplex PCR; TCRdb's copy has only in-frame clones and leaves some out. The table lists about 190,000 clones, approximately 91% of them singletons. The specimen comprised peripheral blood, sampled on day 0 of AZD1222 vaccination. The TCR originated in an adult in good health. This chain uses TRBV10-3 with TRBJ1-2, with 7 bases that match TRBD1. DNA for the CDR3: TGTGCCATCAGTGGGAGACAGGGTGCAGACTATGGCTACACCTTC. Translated: CAISGRQGADYGYTF.